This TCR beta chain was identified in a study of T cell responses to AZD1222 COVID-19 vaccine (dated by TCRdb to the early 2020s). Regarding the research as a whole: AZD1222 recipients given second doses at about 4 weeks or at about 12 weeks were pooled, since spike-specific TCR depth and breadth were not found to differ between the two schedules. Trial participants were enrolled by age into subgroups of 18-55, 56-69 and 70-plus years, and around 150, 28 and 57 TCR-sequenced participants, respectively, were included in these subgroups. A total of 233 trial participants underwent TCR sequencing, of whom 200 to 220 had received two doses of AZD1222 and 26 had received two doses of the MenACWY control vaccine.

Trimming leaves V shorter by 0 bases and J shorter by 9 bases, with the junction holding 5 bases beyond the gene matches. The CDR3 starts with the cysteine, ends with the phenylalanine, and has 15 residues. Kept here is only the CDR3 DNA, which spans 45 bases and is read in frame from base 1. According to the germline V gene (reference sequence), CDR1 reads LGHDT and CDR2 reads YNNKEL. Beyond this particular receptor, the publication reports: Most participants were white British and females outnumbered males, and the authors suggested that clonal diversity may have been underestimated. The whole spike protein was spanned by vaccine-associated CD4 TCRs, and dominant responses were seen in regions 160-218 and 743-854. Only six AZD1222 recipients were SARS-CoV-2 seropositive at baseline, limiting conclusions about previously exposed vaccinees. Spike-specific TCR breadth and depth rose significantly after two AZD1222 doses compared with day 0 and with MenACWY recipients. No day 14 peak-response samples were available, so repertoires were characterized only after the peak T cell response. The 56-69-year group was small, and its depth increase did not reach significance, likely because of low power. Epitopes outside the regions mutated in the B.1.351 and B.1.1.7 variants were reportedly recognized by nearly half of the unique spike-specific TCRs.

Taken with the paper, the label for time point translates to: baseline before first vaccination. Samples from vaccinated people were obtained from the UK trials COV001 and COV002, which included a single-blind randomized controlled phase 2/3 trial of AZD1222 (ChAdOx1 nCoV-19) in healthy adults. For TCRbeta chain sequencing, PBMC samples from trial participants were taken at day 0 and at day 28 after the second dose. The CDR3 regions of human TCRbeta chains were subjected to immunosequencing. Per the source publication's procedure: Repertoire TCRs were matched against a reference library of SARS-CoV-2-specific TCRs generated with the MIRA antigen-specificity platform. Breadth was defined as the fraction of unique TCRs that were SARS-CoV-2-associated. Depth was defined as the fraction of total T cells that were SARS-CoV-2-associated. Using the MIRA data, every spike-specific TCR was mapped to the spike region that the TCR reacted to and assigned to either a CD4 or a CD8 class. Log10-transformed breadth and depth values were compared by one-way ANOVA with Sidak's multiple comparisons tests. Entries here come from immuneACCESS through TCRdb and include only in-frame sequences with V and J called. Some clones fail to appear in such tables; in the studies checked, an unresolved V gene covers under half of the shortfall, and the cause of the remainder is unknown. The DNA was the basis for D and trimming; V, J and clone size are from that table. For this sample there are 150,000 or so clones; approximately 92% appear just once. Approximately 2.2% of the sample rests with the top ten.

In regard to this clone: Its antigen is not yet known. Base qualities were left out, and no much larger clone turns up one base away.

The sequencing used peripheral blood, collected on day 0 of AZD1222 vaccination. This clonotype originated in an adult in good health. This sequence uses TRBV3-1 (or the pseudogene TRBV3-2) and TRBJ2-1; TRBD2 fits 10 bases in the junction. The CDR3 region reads CASSQDLASGGEQFF. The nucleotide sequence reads TGTGCCAGCAGCCAAGATCTCGCTAGCGGGGGTGAGCAGTTCTTC.